Presented here are 8 T cell receptor beta chains from one specimen sequenced in a study of molecular identifiers for immune sequencing clone quantification. Each CDR3 protein is one row after TCRdb ran MiXCR on the PCR reads. The sample lists around 470,000 distinct CDR3 sequences; roughly 26% were seen once. The sample was naive CD8+ T cells from blood, with Jurkat cell RNA spiked in. Subset denoted: FACS-sorted CD8+CD4-CCR7+CD45RA+ naive T cells. These receptors were taken from a human donor in good health. Some libraries in this study had Jurkat cell RNA spiked in.

This clonotype was seen at least ten times. The chain links TRBV20-1 to TRBJ2-7; D call uncertain. With 0 bases removed from V and 12 bases from J, the gap between germline ends came to 12 bases. The CDR3 extends over 11 amino acids. In germline, CDR1 is DFQATT, CDR2 SNEGSKA (reference sequence). The CDR3 protein is CSARDLGVGYF. CDR3 nucleotide sequence: TGCAGTGCTAGAGATCTTGGGGTTGGGTACTTC.

The V call is TRBV6-2 or TRBV6-3, the J call TRBJ2-7; the D gene is possibly TRBD1 (5 bases). V was shortened by 2 bases and J by 0 bases, with 8 bases between the two germline ends. The CDR3 loop spans 14 amino acids. Germline V lookup: CDR1 MNHEY, CDR2 SVGEGT. The CDR3 region is CASSYGAYSYEQYF. In DNA, the CDR3 is TGTGCCAGCAGTTACGGGGCCTACTCCTACGAGCAGTACTTC.

This clonotype was counted at least ten times. V and J are TRBV28 and TRBJ1-5, with 7 positions matching TRBD1. Germline values: CDR1 MDHEN, CDR2 SYDVKM. CDR3 size: 15 residues. Trimming took 8 bases from V and 3 from J; bases not matched to a gene: 10. CDR3 DNA: TGTGCCAGCTTACCATTGGGACAGCACAATCAGCCCCAGCATTTT. This encodes CASLPLGQHNQPQHF.

On this clonotype: At one boundary the junction diverges from the germline segment, which might be a read error. The V call is TRBV5-3, the J call TRBJ2-5, with TRBD1 as a possible D gene (6 bases). TRBV5-3 is placed among ORFs of uncertain function. The CDR3 totals 14 residues. CDR3 in amino acids: CASSWGRNLETRYF. The CDR3 DNA reads as TGTGCCAGCAGCTGGGGGCGTAATCTGGAGACCCGGTACTTC.

This clonotype occurred a few times. The chain carries TRBV27 and TRBJ2-5; D is ambiguous. Germline CDR1 reads MNHEY; CDR2 reads SMNVEV (reference sequence). The CDR3 loop spans 14 amino acids. Trimming took off 5 bases at V and 1 base at J, with 11 bases between the two ends. In DNA, the CDR3 is TGTGCCAGCAGTCCAACCCTACCCCAAGAGACCCAGTACTTC. It encodes CASSPTLPQETQYF.

This clonotype came up a few times. The rearrangement uses TRBV19 and TRBJ2-6; D is unresolved. Trimming cost V 4 bases and J 2 bases, with 3 bases left between them. From germline, CDR1 is LNHDA and CDR2 SQIVND (reference sequence). The CDR3 is 13 residues long. The DNA of the CDR3 is TGTGCCAGTAGTAGCCCTGGGGCCAACGTCCTGACTTTC. Protein: CASSSPGANVLTF. Full variable domain (outside the CDR3, taken from reference TRBV19 and TRBJ2-6): DGGITQSPKYLFRKEGQNVTLSCEQNLNHDAMYWYRQDPGQGLRLIYYSQIVNDFQKGDIAEGYSVSREKKESFPLTVTSAQKNPTAFYLCASSSPGANVLTFGAGSRLTVL.

The chain combines TRBV5-1 with TRBJ2-1; 9 bases line up with TRBD2. The germline gives CDR1 SGHRS, CDR2 YFSETQ. The length of the CDR3 is 17 residues. J lost 9 bases, V lost 3 bases, and 16 bases had no gene match. In DNA, the CDR3 is TGCGCCAGCAGCTCCCCGAGGGTAGGGCGGGAGGGCCGTGAGCAGTTCTTC. Translating gives CASSSPRVGREGREQFF.

There are many counts of this clonotype. The chain joins TRBV20-1 to TRBJ1-1, with 8 bases that match TRBD1. The V and J ends lost 0 bases and 3 bases, in that order; junction bases with no gene match: 12. The CDR3 extends over 17 amino acids. Germline CDR1 reads DFQATT; CDR2 reads SNEGSKA (reference sequence). CDR3 DNA sequence: TGCAGTGCTAGAGATCACTTAGGGACAGGAGGCGACACTGAAGCTTTCTTT. This sequence encodes CSARDHLGTGGDTEAFF.